One and the same sample provided the 10 T cell receptor beta chains below, sequenced in a study of T cell changes during pregnancy in multiple sclerosis. Sequencing was performed with immunoSEQ multiplex PCR; in TCRdb, only in-frame clones are kept and a portion is missing. The sample has 35,000 to 40,000 clones; approximately 90% are singletons. The material sequenced was CD4+ T cells from peripheral blood mononuclear cells, taken after pregnancy. The receptors here all came from a female donor in good health, enrolled as a control in a pregnancy study.

The rearrangement links TRBV20-1 to TRBJ2-3; possible D gene TRBD1, 6 bases. CDR1 is DFQATT and CDR2 is SNEGSKA in the germline V gene (reference sequence). This CDR3 is 11 amino acids long. The CDR3 DNA follows: TGCAGGGCCCAGGGGTTAGATACGCAGTATTTT. Translated, it gives CRAQGLDTQYF.

The chain combines TRBV5-1 with TRBJ2-5; 7 positions agree with TRBD2. The CDR3 has 15 residues. Germline lookup yields CDR1 SGHRS and CDR2 YFSETQ. V dropped 4 bases and J dropped 4; count of bases not matched to a gene: 10. The CDR3 reads CASSMSSGALETQYF. DNA of the CDR3: TGCGCCAGCAGCATGTCGAGCGGGGCCCTAGAGACCCAGTACTTC.

The chain has TRBV6-5 and TRBJ1-6; D ambiguous. CDR3 size: 15 residues. Germline CDR1 and CDR2: MNHEY and SVGAGI. V gave up 2 bases and J gave up 5 bases, with 10 bases separating them. DNA of the CDR3: TGTGCCAGCAGTTACGGTAGTTTTGATAATTCACCCCTCCACTTT. It codes for CASSYGSFDNSPLHF.

The chain uses TRBV6-5 and TRBJ1-2; D gene unclear. This CDR3 contains 15 residues. Germline CDR1 and CDR2: MNHEY and SVGAGI. V was clipped by 6 bases and J by 2 bases, with 16 bases between them. The CDR3 sequence: CASSRTEGSNYGYTF. The CDR3 DNA sequence: TGTGCCAGCAGCCGTACGGAGGGTTCGAACTATGGCTACACCTTC.

This clone was seen once. V is TRBV18 and J is TRBJ1-1, with 9 nucleotides matching TRBD1. V shed 3 bases, J shed 8 bases, and the junction held 1 base outside the gene matches. Germline CDR1 reads KGHSH; CDR2 reads LQKENI. This CDR3 is 12 amino acids long. This chain's CDR3 is CASSPGTGEAFF. CDR3 nucleotides: TGTGCCAGCTCACCCGGGACAGGGGAAGCTTTCTTT. The complete variable domain, with remaining parts taken from reference TRBV18 and TRBJ1-1, reads NAGVMQNPRHLVRRRGQEARLRCSPMKGHSHVYWYRQLPEEGLKFMVYLQKENIIDESGMPKERFSAEFPKEGPSILRIQQVVRGDSAAYFCASSPGTGEAFFGQGTRLTVV.

The J gene is TRBJ2-7, the V gene TRBV9, with D possibly TRBD1 on 5 matching bases. CDR1 and CDR2 from the germline V gene are SGDLS and YYNGEE. Trimming cost V 2 bases and J 3 bases, with 18 bases left between them. This CDR3 is 16 amino acids long. The CDR3 sequence: CASSVRSQGAIYEQYF. The CDR3 DNA sequence: TGTGCCAGCAGCGTTCGATCTCAAGGGGCCATCTACGAGCAGTACTTC.

The chain employs TRBV29-1 and TRBJ1-1; TRBD1 matches at 8 bases. The V segment lost 3 bases and the J segment 7 bases; nucleotides outside the gene matches: 7. Germline V gene lookup returns CDR1 SQVTM and CDR2 ANQGSEA. The CDR3 consists of 13 residues. The CDR3 protein is CSVEGPGGFEAFF. CDR3 DNA: TGCAGCGTTGAGGGGCCAGGGGGCTTTGAAGCTTTCTTT. Full variable domain (outside the CDR3, taken from reference TRBV29-1 and TRBJ1-1): SAVISQKPSRDICQRGTSLTIQCQVDSQVTMMFWYRQQPGQSLTLIATANQGSEATYESGFVIDKFPISRPNLTFSTLTVSNMSPEDSSIYLCSVEGPGGFEAFFGQGTRLTVV.

The V and J genes are TRBV7-8 and TRBJ2-2, with TRBD1 matching over 7 bases. V lost 5 bases, J lost 1 base, and 7 bases stayed unmatched. This CDR3 contains 16 residues. Per the germline V gene, CDR1 is SGHVS and CDR2 is FQNEAQ. The DNA for the CDR3 is TGTGCCAGCAGCGCCCCTACAGGGGTGAACACCGGGGAGCTGTTTTTT. It codes for CASSAPTGVNTGELFF.

This clone came up once. The genes are TRBV19 and TRBJ1-4; D not certain. The CDR3 totals 11 residues. The V end was cut by 11 bases, the J end by 8 bases, with 12 bases between. From germline, CDR1 is LNHDA and CDR2 SQIVND (reference sequence). The CDR3 DNA sequence: TGTGCCGCTAGGAGTTCGGAAAAACTGTTTTTT. This codes for CAARSSEKLFF.

This chain links TRBV29-1 with TRBJ2-5, with TRBD1 as a possible D gene (6 bases). Trimming left V 3 bases short and J 6 bases short, with 8 bases between. Germline CDR1 is SQVTM and CDR2 is ANQGSEA. The CDR3 has 11 amino acids. The CDR3 reads CSVDTGKTQYF. CDR3 in DNA: TGCAGCGTTGATACAGGGAAGACCCAGTACTTC.